A single sample is the source of the 5 T cell receptor beta chains below, sequenced in a study of early T cells in non-severe SARS-CoV-2 infection. Each CDR3 protein is one row after TCRdb ran MiXCR on the 5' RACE reads. The sample has roughly 63,000 distinct CDR3 sequences; approximately 12% are singletons. The specimen was whole blood, collected at baseline. The receptors were gathered from an adult who was a healthcare worker with PCR-confirmed SARS-CoV-2 infection or an uninfected control (not recorded which). The donor label of this sample is uncertain.

In DNA form, the CDR3 reads TGTGCCAGCAGTTCACACCCCGGACTAGCGGGGTTCACAGATACGCAGTATTTT. It codes for CASSSHPGLAGFTDTQYF. The gene calls are TRBV12-3 or TRBV12-4 and TRBJ2-3, with 12 positions matching TRBD2. This CDR3 region has 18 residues. The junction had 10 bases not matched to a gene; V was cut back by 4 bases and J by 2 bases.

This clonotype was counted at least ten times. The chain employs TRBV2 and TRBJ2-2; 7 bases match TRBD2. V lost 5 bases and J lost 0; bases outside the gene matches: 6. Per the germline V gene, CDR1 is SNHLY and CDR2 is FYNNEI. This CDR3 has 16 residues. The CDR3 sequence: CASSNAGGTNTGELFF. DNA for the CDR3: TGTGCCAGCAGTAACGCCGGGGGGACGAACACCGGGGAGCTGTTTTTT.

This clonotype was recorded at least ten times. The chain carries TRBV2 and TRBJ2-1; 13 bases match TRBD2. The junction had 6 bases not matched to a gene; V was cut back by 6 bases and J by 1 base. CDR1 and CDR2 from the germline V gene are SNHLY and FYNNEI. This CDR3 is built from 17 residues. The DNA for the CDR3 is TGTGCCAGCAGAACCACTAGCGGGGGGGAGTCCTACAATGAGCAGTTCTTC. It specifies CASRTTSGGESYNEQFF.

This CDR3 is CASSPGLAGDYQETQYF. Here the CDR3 DNA reads TGTGCCAGCAGCCCCGGACTAGCGGGGGACTACCAAGAGACCCAGTACTTC. The chain carries TRBV7-2 and TRBJ2-5; TRBD2 agrees at 13 bases. Germline loops: CDR1 SGHTA, CDR2 FQGNSA. Trimming removed 5 bases from V and 0 bases from J; junction bases left unmatched: 6. This CDR3 has 17 residues.

This clonotype was observed a few times. J is TRBJ2-2 and V is TRBV20-1; D is undetermined. The V end was cut by 0 bases, the J end by 5 bases, with 4 bases between. Germline V gene sequence: CDR1 DFQATT, CDR2 SNEGSKA (reference sequence). The CDR3 totals 12 residues. The CDR3 region has the DNA TGCAGTGCTAGAGATCTAACCGGGGAGCTGTTTTTT. As protein: CSARDLTGELFF.